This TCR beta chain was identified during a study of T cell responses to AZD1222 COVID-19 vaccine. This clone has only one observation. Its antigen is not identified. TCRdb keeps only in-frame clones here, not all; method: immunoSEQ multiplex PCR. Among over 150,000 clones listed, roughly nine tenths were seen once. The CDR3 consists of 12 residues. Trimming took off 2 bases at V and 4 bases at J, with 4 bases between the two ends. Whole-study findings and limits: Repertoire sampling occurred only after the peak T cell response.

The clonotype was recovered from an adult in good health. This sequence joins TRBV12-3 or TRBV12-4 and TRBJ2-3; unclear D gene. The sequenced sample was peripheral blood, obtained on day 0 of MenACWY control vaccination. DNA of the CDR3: TGTGCCAGCAGTTTACTCCCAGATACGCAGTATTTT. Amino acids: CASSLLPDTQYF.